The clone carrying this T cell receptor beta chain was seen a few times. No antigen is known for it. TCR beta CDR3 sequences were amplified from RNA transcripts. HTBI primers were employed in a first-round RT-PCR of the TCR CDR3. In TCRdb, the multiplex PCR reads were re-called with MiXCR into one record per CDR3 protein. The sample contains a few hundred thousand distinct CDR3 sequences, around 17% of which appear only once. For Graves' hyperthyroidism to be stable, ophthalmopathy could not progress within 18 months. Uncontrolled infection, other autoimmune disease, pregnancy and lactation each barred patients from inclusion. Together with thyroid ultrasound, orbital computed tomography, serum thyroxine and TRAb, clinical symptoms were used for diagnoses. CDR3 length: 15 residues. With 0 bases removed from V and 2 bases from J, the gap between germline ends came to 10 bases. Germline values: CDR1 LGHDT, CDR2 YNNKEL (reference sequence).

This specimen belongs to a study of T cells in Graves' hyperthyroidism and ophthalmopathy. Regarding the study as a whole: Ophthalmopathy cases were set apart from stable hyperthyroidism by a 13 V-J model.

This sequence joins TRBV3-1 and TRBJ2-5; D is perhaps TRBD1 or TRBD2 (5 bases each). Sequencing used blood. The receptor's source is a middle-aged man with Graves' hyperthyroidism. CDR3 sequence (DNA): TGTGCCAGCAGCCAAGATTGGGGGAATCAAGAGACCCAGTACTTC. It codes for CASSQDWGNQETQYF.